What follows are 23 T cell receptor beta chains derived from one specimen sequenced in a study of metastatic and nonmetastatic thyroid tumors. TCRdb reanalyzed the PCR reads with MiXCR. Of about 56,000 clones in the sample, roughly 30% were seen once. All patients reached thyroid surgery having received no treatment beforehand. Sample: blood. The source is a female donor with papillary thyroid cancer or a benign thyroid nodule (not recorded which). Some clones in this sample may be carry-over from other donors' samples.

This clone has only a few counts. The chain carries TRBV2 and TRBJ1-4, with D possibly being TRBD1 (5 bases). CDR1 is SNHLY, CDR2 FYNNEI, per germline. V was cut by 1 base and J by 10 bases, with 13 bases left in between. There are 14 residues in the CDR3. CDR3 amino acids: CASSEGQGVGKLFF. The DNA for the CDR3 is TGTGCCAGCAGTGAAGGGCAGGGAGTAGGAAAACTGTTTTTT.

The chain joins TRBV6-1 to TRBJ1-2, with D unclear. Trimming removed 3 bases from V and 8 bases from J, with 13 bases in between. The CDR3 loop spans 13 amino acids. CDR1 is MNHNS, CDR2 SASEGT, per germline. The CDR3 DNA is TGTGCCAGCAGTGACCTAGGATGGGAAGGCTACACCTTC. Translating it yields CASSDLGWEGYTF.

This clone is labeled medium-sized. The CDR3 DNA sequence: TGTGCCAGCCAACAGGGGCTTTACTACGAGCAGTACTTC. It codes for CASQQGLYYEQYF. The J gene is TRBJ2-7, the V gene TRBV2, with 7 nucleotides matching TRBD1. V shed 8 bases, J shed 3 bases, and the junction held 7 bases outside the gene matches. Germline V gives CDR1 SNHLY, CDR2 FYNNEI. The CDR3 is 13 residues long.

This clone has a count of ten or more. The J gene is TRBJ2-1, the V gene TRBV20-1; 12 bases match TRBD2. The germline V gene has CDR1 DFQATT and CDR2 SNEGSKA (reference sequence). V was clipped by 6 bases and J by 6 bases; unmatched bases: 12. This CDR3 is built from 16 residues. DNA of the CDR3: TGCAGTGCCACATCGGGGCTAGCGGGAGGGCCCAATGAGCAGTTCTTC. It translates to CSATSGLAGGPNEQFF.

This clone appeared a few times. The CDR3 sequence is CASTRGGTGTGEQFF. The DNA of the CDR3 is TGTGCCAGCACCCGAGGGGGGACAGGAACGGGTGAGCAGTTCTTC. V is TRBV6-1 and J is TRBJ2-1; 8 bases agree with TRBD1. V shed 7 bases, J shed 9 bases, and the junction held 14 bases outside the gene matches. The CDR3 is 15 residues long. CDR1 and CDR2 from the germline V gene are MNHNS and SASEGT.

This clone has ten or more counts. CDR3 sequence reads: CASSVGGQRRTDTQYF. CDR3 sequence (DNA): TGTGCCAGCAGCGTAGGGGGTCAGCGTCGCACAGATACGCAGTATTTT. This rearrangement joins TRBV9 to TRBJ2-3; D not resolved. Trimming took 0 bases from V and 1 from J, leaving 12 bases between them. Looked up from germline, CDR1 is SGDLS and CDR2 is YYNGEE. This CDR3 comprises 16 residues.

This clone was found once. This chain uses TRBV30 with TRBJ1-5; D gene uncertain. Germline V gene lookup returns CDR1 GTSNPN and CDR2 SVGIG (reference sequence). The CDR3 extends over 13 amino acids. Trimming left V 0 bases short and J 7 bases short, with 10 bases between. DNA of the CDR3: TGTGCCTGGAGTGTACATGGTGGACAGCCCCAGCATTTT. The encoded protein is CAWSVHGGQPQHF.

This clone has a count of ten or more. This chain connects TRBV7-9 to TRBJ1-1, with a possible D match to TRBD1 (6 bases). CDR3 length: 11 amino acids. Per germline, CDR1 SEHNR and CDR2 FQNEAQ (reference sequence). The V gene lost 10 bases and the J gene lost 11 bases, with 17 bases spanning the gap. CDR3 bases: TGTGCCATTTTGGAGGGGGGGGGGGCTTTCTTT. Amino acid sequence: CAILEGGGAFF.

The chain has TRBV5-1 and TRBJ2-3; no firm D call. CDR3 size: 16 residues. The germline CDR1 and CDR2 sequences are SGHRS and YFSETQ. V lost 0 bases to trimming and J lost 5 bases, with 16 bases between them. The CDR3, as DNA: TGCGCCAGCAGCTTGGCTGCCGGTTCGGAACGAGATACGCAGTATTTT. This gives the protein CASSLAAGSERDTQYF.

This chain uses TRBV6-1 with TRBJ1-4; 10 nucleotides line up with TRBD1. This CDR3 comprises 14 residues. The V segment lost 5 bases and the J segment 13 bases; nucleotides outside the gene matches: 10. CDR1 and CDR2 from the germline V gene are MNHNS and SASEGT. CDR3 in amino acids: CASSTRQGASGLFF. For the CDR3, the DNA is TGTGCCAGCAGTACCAGACAGGGGGCGAGTGGACTGTTTTTT.

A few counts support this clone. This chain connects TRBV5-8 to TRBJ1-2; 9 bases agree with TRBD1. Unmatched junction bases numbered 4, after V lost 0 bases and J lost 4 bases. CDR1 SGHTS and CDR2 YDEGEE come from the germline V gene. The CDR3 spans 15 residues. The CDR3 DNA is TGTGCCAGCAGCTTGGCGGACAGGGGTGGCTATGGCTACACCTTC. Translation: CASSLADRGGYGYTF. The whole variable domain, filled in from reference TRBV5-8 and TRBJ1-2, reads EAGVTQSPTHLIKTRGQQATLRCSPISGHTSVYWYQQALGLGLQFLLWYDEGEERNRGNFPPRFSGRQFPNYSSELNVNALELEDSALYLCASSLADRGGYGYTFGSGTRLTVV.

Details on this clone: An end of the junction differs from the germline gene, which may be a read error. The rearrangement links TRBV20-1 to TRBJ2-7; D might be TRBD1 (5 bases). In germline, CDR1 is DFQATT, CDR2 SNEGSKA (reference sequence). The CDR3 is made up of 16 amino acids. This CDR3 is CSARVGQGRSSYEQYF. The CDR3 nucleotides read TGCAGTGCCAGAGTGGGCCAGGGTCGCAGCTCCTACGAGCAGTACTTC.

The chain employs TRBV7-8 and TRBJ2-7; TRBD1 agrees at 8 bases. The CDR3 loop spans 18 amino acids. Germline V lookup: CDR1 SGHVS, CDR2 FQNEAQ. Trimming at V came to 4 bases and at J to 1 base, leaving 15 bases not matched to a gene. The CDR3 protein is CASSSGTGSLVSSYEQYF. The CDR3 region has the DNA TGTGCCAGCAGCTCAGGGACAGGTTCCCTCGTCTCGTCCTACGAGCAGTACTTC.

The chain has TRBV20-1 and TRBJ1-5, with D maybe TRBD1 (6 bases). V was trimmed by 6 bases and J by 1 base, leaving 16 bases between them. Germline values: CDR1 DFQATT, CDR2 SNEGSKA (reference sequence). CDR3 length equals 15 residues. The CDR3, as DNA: TGCAGTGCCCCTAGCGGGGGGCAAAGCAATCAGCCCCAGCATTTT. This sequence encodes CSAPSGGQSNQPQHF.

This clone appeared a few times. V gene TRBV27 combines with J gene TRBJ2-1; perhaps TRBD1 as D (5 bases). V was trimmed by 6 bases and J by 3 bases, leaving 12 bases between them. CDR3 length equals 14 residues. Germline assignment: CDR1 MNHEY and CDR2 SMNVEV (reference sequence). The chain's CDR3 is CASSLPGYYNEQFF. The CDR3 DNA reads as TGTGCCAGCAGCTTACCAGGGTACTACAATGAGCAGTTCTTC.

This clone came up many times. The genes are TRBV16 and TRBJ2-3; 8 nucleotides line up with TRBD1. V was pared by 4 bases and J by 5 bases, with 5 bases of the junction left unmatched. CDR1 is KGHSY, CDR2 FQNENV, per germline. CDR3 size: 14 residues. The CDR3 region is CASSRADREDTQYF. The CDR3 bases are TGTGCCAGCAGCCGAGCGGACAGGGAAGATACGCAGTATTTT.

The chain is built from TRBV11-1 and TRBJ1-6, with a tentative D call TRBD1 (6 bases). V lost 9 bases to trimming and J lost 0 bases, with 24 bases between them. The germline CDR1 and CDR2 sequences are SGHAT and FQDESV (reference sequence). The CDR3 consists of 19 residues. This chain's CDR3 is CASEDHQGQLSSYNSPLHF. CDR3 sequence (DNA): TGTGCCAGTGAAGATCATCAAGGACAGCTTAGCTCCTATAATTCACCCCTCCACTTT. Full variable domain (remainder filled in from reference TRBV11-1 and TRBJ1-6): EAEVAQSPRYKITEKSQAVAFWCDPISGHATLYWYRQILGQGPELLVQFQDESVVDDSQLPKDRFSAERLKGVDSTLKIQPAELGDSAMYLCASEDHQGQLSSYNSPLHFGNGTRLTVT.

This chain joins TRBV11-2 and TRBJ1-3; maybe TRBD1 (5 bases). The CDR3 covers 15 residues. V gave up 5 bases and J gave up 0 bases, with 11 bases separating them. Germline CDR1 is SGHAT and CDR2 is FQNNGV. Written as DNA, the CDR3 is TGTGCCAGCAGCCCTGGGACGTACTCTGGAAACACCATATATTTT. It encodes CASSPGTYSGNTIYF. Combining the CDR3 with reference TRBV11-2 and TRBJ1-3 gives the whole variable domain EAGVAQSPRYKIIEKRQSVAFWCNPISGHATLYWYQQILGQGPKLLIQFQNNGVVDDSQLPKDRFSAERLKGVDSTLKIQPAKLEDSAVYLCASSPGTYSGNTIYFGEGSWLTVV.

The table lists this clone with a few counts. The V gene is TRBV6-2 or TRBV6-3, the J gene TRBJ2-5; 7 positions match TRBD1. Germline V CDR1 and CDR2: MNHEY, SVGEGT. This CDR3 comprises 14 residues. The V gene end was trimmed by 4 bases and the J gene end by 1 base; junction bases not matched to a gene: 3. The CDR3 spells CASSSGQLQETQYF. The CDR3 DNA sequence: TGTGCCAGCAGTTCGGGACAGCTCCAAGAGACCCAGTACTTC.

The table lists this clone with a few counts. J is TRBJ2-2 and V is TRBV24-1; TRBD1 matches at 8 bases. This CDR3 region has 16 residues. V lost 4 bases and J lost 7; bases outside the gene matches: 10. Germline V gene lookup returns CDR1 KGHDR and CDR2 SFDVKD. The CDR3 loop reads CATSDRRQGSIGELFF. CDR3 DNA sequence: TGTGCCACCAGTGACCGACGACAGGGGTCCATCGGGGAGCTGTTTTTT.

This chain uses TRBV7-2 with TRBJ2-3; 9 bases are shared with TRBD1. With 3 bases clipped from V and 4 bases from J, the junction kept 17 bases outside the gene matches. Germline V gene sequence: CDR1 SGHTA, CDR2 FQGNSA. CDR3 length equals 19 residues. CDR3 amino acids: CASSFVVGNRGRPPDTQYF. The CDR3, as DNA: TGTGCCAGCAGCTTTGTGGTGGGGAACAGGGGGCGTCCACCAGATACGCAGTATTTT. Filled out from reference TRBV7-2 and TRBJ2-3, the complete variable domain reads GAGVSQSPSNKVTEKGKDVELRCDPISGHTALYWYRQSLGQGLEFLIYFQGNSAPDKSGLPSDRFSAERTGGSVSTLTIQRTQQEDSAVYLCASSFVVGNRGRPPDTQYFGPGTRLTVL.

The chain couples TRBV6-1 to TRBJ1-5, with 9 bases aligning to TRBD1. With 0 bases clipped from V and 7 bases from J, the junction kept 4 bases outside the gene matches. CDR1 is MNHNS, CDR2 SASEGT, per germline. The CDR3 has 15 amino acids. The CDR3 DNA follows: TGTGCCAGCAGTGAAGCGGGGACAGGGAGCCAGCCCCAGCATTTT. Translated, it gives CASSEAGTGSQPQHF.

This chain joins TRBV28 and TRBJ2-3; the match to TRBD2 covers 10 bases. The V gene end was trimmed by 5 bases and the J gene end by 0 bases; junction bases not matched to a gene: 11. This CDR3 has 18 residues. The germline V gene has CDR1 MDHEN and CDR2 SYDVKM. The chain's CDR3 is CASSLGLAAILSTDTQYF. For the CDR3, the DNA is TGTGCCAGCAGTCTAGGACTAGCGGCGATCCTCAGCACAGATACGCAGTATTTT.